These 27 T cell receptor beta chains came from one sample sequenced in a study of blood T cell repertoires in COVID-19. Sequencing was performed with immunoSEQ multiplex PCR; in TCRdb, only in-frame clones are kept and a portion is missing. The profile shows 250,000 or so clones, 89% of them singletons. The sequenced material came from peripheral blood. Every receptor here comes from a woman aged 40 to 50 who had recovered from COVID-19.

The rearrangement uses TRBV6-4 and TRBJ2-7, with TRBD1 as a possible D gene (6 bases). CDR1 is MRHNA, CDR2 SNTAGT, per germline. CDR3 length: 16 amino acids. V lost 4 bases to trimming and J lost 5 bases, with 21 bases between them. CDR3 loop: CASSVDRDMNINEQYF. Here the CDR3 DNA reads TGTGCCAGCAGTGTTGACCGGGACATGAACATCAACGAGCAGTACTTC.

V usage is TRBV12-3 or TRBV12-4 and J usage is TRBJ1-2; D is perhaps TRBD1 (6 bases). CDR3 length equals 12 residues. The V gene lost 6 bases and the J gene lost 4 bases, with 9 bases spanning the gap. The CDR3 loop reads CASSMTGYGYTF. The CDR3, as DNA: TGTGCCAGCAGCATGACAGGCTATGGCTACACCTTC.

This clone was seen a few times. The V and J genes are TRBV7-3 and TRBJ1-1, with D perhaps TRBD1 (5 bases). V was trimmed by 3 bases and J by 8 bases, leaving 16 bases between them. The CDR3 runs 14 residues. Per germline, CDR1 SGHTA and CDR2 FQGTGA. The CDR3 bases are TGTGCCAGCAGCTTCGGGGGTCAGCTGAACGAAGCTTTCTTT. Protein sequence: CASSFGGQLNEAFF. The whole variable domain, filled in from reference TRBV7-3 and TRBJ1-1, reads GAGVSQTPSNKVTEKGKYVELRCDPISGHTALYWYRQSLGQGPEFLIYFQGTGAADDSGLPNDRFFAVRPEGSVSTLKIQRTERGDSAVYLCASSFGGQLNEAFFGQGTRLTVV.

J is TRBJ2-3 and V is TRBV4-2; 9 bases match TRBD1. This CDR3 is built from 16 residues. The germline gives CDR1 LGHNA, CDR2 YNFKEQ. V dropped 4 bases and J dropped 1; count of bases not matched to a gene: 6. CDR3 protein: CASSLERDRGTDTQYF. CDR3 sequence (DNA): TGTGCCAGCAGCCTCGAACGGGACAGGGGCACAGATACGCAGTATTTT.

The chain recombines TRBV10-3 with TRBJ2-2; TRBD1 matches 8 bases. CDR1 and CDR2 from the germline V gene are ENHRY and SYGVKD. The trim removed 7 bases at V and 4 bases at J, leaving 5 bases unmatched. The CDR3 totals 14 residues. CDR3 sequence reads: CAITIGQGTGELFF. CDR3 in DNA: TGTGCCATCACTATCGGACAGGGCACCGGGGAGCTGTTTTTT.

V usage is TRBV4-1 and J usage is TRBJ2-4; D remains ambiguous. The CDR3 has 17 residues. Germline V gives CDR1 MGHRA, CDR2 YSYEKL. CDR3 nucleotide sequence: TGCGCAGAACCCCGCCCCCGGAGCACCCGAACCAAAAACATTCAGTACTTC. Its translation is CAEPRPRSTRTKNIQYF.

The J gene is TRBJ1-2, the V gene TRBV25-1; D unresolved. The CDR3 covers 14 residues. Germline V gene lookup returns CDR1 MGHDK and CDR2 SYGVNS. V was clipped by 6 bases and J by 2 bases, with 13 bases between them. The CDR3 here is CASRPPGKNYGYTF. The CDR3 nucleotides are TGTGCCAGCAGGCCCCCCGGGAAAAACTATGGCTACACCTTC.

The chain has TRBV7-6 and TRBJ2-1, with D tentatively TRBD2 (5 bases). The germline gives CDR1 SGHVS, CDR2 FNYEAQ. The ends were cut back, 2 bases at V and 0 bases at J, with 11 bases in the middle. This CDR3 is 16 amino acids long. CDR3 amino acids: CASSLYVGSSYNEQFF. The CDR3 bases are TGTGCCAGCAGCTTATATGTAGGGAGCTCCTACAATGAGCAGTTCTTC.

The chain has TRBV2 and TRBJ2-2; D ambiguous. V shed 3 bases and J shed 6 bases, with 5 bases lying between them. The V gene's germline CDR1 is SNHLY and CDR2 FYNNEI. The CDR3 is made up of 12 amino acids. The CDR3 region has the DNA TGTGCCAGCAGTGAGCTAGCCGGGGAGCTGTTTTTT. Amino acids: CASSELAGELFF. The full variable domain, rest sourced from reference TRBV2 and TRBJ2-2, is EPEVTQTPSHQVTQMGQEVILRCVPISNHLYFYWYRQILGQKVEFLVSFYNNEISEKSEIFDDQFSVERPDGSNFTLKIRSTKLEDSAMYFCASSELAGELFFGEGSRLTVL.

This CDR3 reads CASGFAGAETQYF. CDR3 nucleotide sequence: TGTGCTAGTGGTTTCGCGGGGGCAGAGACCCAGTACTTC. V gene TRBV12-5 combines with J gene TRBJ2-5, with a tentative D call TRBD2 (7 bases). The V end was cut by 3 bases, the J end by 4 bases, with 9 bases between. Germline CDR1 is LGHNT and CDR2 is FRNRAP. This CDR3 has 13 residues.

This clone was observed a single time. The rearrangement joins TRBV5-1 to TRBJ1-1; no reliable D call. The CDR3 spans 13 residues. V lost 4 bases and J lost 3, with 10 bases in between. Germline V gives CDR1 SGHRS, CDR2 YFSETQ. This CDR3 is CASSPFEDTEAFF. CDR3 nucleotides: TGCGCCAGCAGCCCGTTCGAGGACACTGAAGCTTTCTTT.

This clone appeared a single time. The rearrangement joins TRBV19 to TRBJ1-1; 7 bases are a match to TRBD1. The CDR3 sequence is 15 residues long. With V trimmed by 6 bases and J by 1 base, 8 bases remained unmatched. Germline CDR1 LNHDA, CDR2 SQIVND (reference sequence). In DNA, the CDR3 is TGTGCCAGTAGGAGAGGGACAGACCAGAACACTGAAGCTTTCTTT. Translated: CASRRGTDQNTEAFF.

The chain uses TRBV2 and TRBJ2-1; tentative D call: TRBD2 (6 bases). This CDR3 is 16 amino acids long. The V end was cut by 3 bases, the J end by 7 bases, with 19 bases between. Germline V gene sequence: CDR1 SNHLY, CDR2 FYNNEI. In DNA form, the CDR3 reads TGTGCCAGCAGTGATTCGGGAGAGGGAAGGAAGAATGAGCAGTTCTTC. Protein product: CASSDSGEGRKNEQFF.

The chain combines TRBV7-9 with TRBJ1-1; 7 positions match TRBD1. This CDR3 comprises 12 residues. Germline CDR1 is SEHNR and CDR2 is FQNEAQ (reference sequence). V was pared by 8 bases and J by 11 bases, with 11 bases of the junction left unmatched. CDR3 sequence (DNA): TGTGCCAGCTCGGGGACAGAAGTAGTGGCTTTCTTT. It codes for CASSGTEVVAFF. Supplemented by reference TRBV7-9 and TRBJ1-1, the full variable domain reads DTGVSQNPRHKITKRGQNVTFRCDPISEHNRLYWYRQTLGQGPEFLTYFQNEAQLEKSRLLSDRFSAERPKGSFSTLEIQRTEQGDSAMYLCASSGTEVVAFFGQGTRLTVV.

A single count supports this clone. The chain is built from TRBV9 and TRBJ2-2; a weak D match, TRBD1 (5 bases). There are 17 residues in the CDR3. Germline CDR1 reads SGDLS; CDR2 reads YYNGEE. Trimming cost V 1 base and J 3 bases, with 16 bases left between them. Here the CDR3 DNA reads TGTGCCAGCAGCGTAAGTTCCGGACAAGGATACACCGGGGAGCTGTTTTTT. Protein sequence: CASSVSSGQGYTGELFF.

This chain connects TRBV7-2 to TRBJ2-5; a weak D match, TRBD1 (6 bases). From germline, CDR1 is SGHTA and CDR2 FQGNSA. This CDR3 region has 15 residues. V dropped 5 bases and J dropped 2 bases, with 15 bases sitting between them. CDR3 residues: CASSGNWTEQETQYF. CDR3 DNA sequence: TGTGCCAGCAGCGGCAATTGGACAGAACAAGAGACCCAGTACTTC.

This chain uses TRBV5-5 with TRBJ1-5; TRBD1 aligns across 7 bases. Germline V gene lookup returns CDR1 SGHKS and CDR2 YYEKEE (reference sequence). This CDR3 is built from 14 residues. Trimming removed 2 bases from V and 5 bases from J; junction bases left unmatched: 4. The CDR3 nucleotides read TGTGCCAGCAGCTTCGGGACAGCTGATCAGCCCCAGCATTTT. Protein product: CASSFGTADQPQHF. Variable domain in full (rest from reference TRBV5-5 and TRBJ1-5): DAGVTQSPTHLIKTRGQQVTLRCSPISGHKSVSWYQQVLGQGPQFIFQYYEKEERGRGNFPDRFSARQFPNYSSELNVNALLLGDSALYLCASSFGTADQPQHFGDGTRLSIL.

CDR3 in amino acids: CSASAADTQYF. In nucleotides, the CDR3 is TGCAGTGCTAGTGCCGCAGATACGCAGTATTTT. The rearrangement joins TRBV20-1 to TRBJ2-3; D is uncertain. V lost 3 bases to trimming and J lost 4 bases, with 5 bases between them. Germline lookup yields CDR1 DFQATT and CDR2 SNEGSKA (reference sequence). This CDR3 has 11 residues.

V and J are TRBV10-3 and TRBJ2-2; D might be TRBD2 (5 bases). Trimming stripped 4 bases from V and 8 bases from J, with 5 bases between. From germline, CDR1 is ENHRY and CDR2 SYGVKD. The CDR3 spans 11 residues. The CDR3 here is CAISAGGELFF. The DNA for the CDR3 is TGTGCCATCAGTGCGGGAGGGGAGCTGTTTTTT.

This rearrangement joins TRBV6-6 to TRBJ2-3; weak D call: TRBD2 (5 bases). This CDR3 comprises 13 residues. Germline V gene lookup returns CDR1 MNHNY and CDR2 SVGAGI (reference sequence). Trimming stripped 7 bases from V and 1 base from J, with 9 bases between. This chain's CDR3 is CASTGKRTDTQYF. CDR3 DNA: TGTGCCAGCACGGGGAAACGCACAGATACGCAGTATTTT.

The chain carries TRBV5-6 and TRBJ1-4; D is undetermined. CDR1 SGHDT and CDR2 YYEEEE come from the germline V gene. Deletions cut 4 bases from V and 3 bases from J, with 13 bases between. CDR3 length equals 15 residues. The DNA for the CDR3 is TGTGCCAGCAGCAGCCTTGGGGAGCCTAATGAAAAACTGTTTTTT. Translated, it gives CASSSLGEPNEKLFF.

V usage is TRBV5-4 and J usage is TRBJ1-1; 9 positions agree with TRBD1. This CDR3 has 14 amino acids. From germline, CDR1 is SGHNT and CDR2 YYREEE (reference sequence). Germline trimming cut 5 bases from V and 3 bases from J; bases unmatched to any gene: 5. The CDR3 sequence is CASRYRGRDTEAFF. The CDR3 DNA is TGTGCCAGCAGGTACAGGGGGCGGGACACTGAAGCTTTCTTT.

V usage is TRBV7-9 and J usage is TRBJ2-3; 9 bases agree with TRBD2. CDR1 and CDR2 from the germline V gene are SEHNR and FQNEAQ (reference sequence). Unmatched junction bases numbered 7, after V lost 2 bases and J lost 4 bases. CDR3 length: 16 residues. The CDR3, as DNA: TGTGCCAGCAGCTTATTTGGGGGACTAGCCCCAGATACGCAGTATTTT. Translated, it gives CASSLFGGLAPDTQYF.

The chain couples TRBV7-9 to TRBJ2-3; D remains ambiguous. The V end was cut by 5 bases, the J end by 2 bases, with 14 bases between. Per germline, CDR1 SEHNR and CDR2 FQNEAQ (reference sequence). The CDR3 covers 15 residues. CDR3 bases: TGTGCCAGCAGCCTCTACCGCCCCATCACAGATACGCAGTATTTT. Residues: CASSLYRPITDTQYF.

The chain joins TRBV10-3 to TRBJ2-2; 7 bases are a match to TRBD1. V dropped 6 bases and J dropped 8; count of bases not matched to a gene: 12. The CDR3 loop spans 15 amino acids. The germline CDR1 and CDR2 sequences are ENHRY and SYGVKD. As DNA, the CDR3 is TGTGCCATCAGCAAGACAGGGCCTGACGGGGGGGAGCTGTTTTTT. Its translation: CAISKTGPDGGELFF.

This clone has a handful of counts. The gene calls are TRBV29-1 and TRBJ2-2, with 13 bases that match TRBD2. The CDR3 length is 16 residues. The V segment lost 6 bases and the J segment 1 base; nucleotides outside the gene matches: 5. Germline CDR1 is SQVTM and CDR2 is ANQGSEA. The CDR3 coding sequence is TGCAGCGTCGCCGGGACTAGCGGGAAGAACACCGGGGAGCTGTTTTTT. It yields the protein CSVAGTSGKNTGELFF.

V is TRBV13 and J is TRBJ2-3, with TRBD2 matching over 7 bases. Germline assignment: CDR1 PRHDT and CDR2 FYEKMQ (reference sequence). Trimming removed 4 bases from V and 2 bases from J; junction bases left unmatched: 12. The CDR3 runs to 17 residues. For the CDR3, the DNA is TGTGCCAGCAGCTCCTGGCGCTCCGGGGGGAACACAGATACGCAGTATTTT. Translated, it gives CASSSWRSGGNTDTQYF.